The rows below give T cell receptor beta chains drawn from one sample of a study of cytomegalovirus exposure and HLA in healthy donors. Clones were sequenced by immunoSEQ multiplex PCR, and TCRdb holds only the in-frame ones, with some missing. The table includes 85,000 to 110,000 clones, around two thirds detected once. Input material: PBMCs. Receptor source: a woman aged 45-60 years in good health and CMV-seronegative. The CDR3 runs from the conserved cysteine through the conserved F or W. Each record gives: V gene, J gene, CDR3 protein.

TRBV9	TRBJ1-3	CASSVEGESGNTIYF
TRBV18	TRBJ1-1	CASSPNTGNTEAFF
TRBV18	TRBJ2-7	CASSPLGGGSSYEQYF
TRBV7-9	TRBJ1-2	CASSSTVRGSEGYTF
TRBV27	TRBJ2-1	CASSLTGTGSSYNEQFF
TRBV5-1	TRBJ1-4	CASSPDSSNEKLFF
TRBV10-3	TRBJ2-3	CAISEYWTSGGTDTQYF
TRBV7-2	TRBJ2-3	CASSWSMRTDTQYF
TRBV5-1	TRBJ2-7	CASSASPYPYEQYF
TRBV4-2	TRBJ1-4	CASSQDRTVGEKLFF
TRBV11-2	TRBJ2-7	CASSWKPTGVSGYEQYF
TRBV12-5	TRBJ2-5	CASGFLEETQYF
TRBV18	TRBJ1-5	CASSLTGSNQPQHF
TRBV5-1	TRBJ2-7	CASSLNRDPSYEQYF
TRBV2	TRBJ2-5	CASSKRGGLGETQYF
TRBV6-1	TRBJ2-5	CASSEYGTGGSVGSGETQYF
TRBV5-1	TRBJ1-5	CASSPSGEQPQHF
TRBV2	TRBJ2-7	CASLGGGEQYF
TRBV5-1	TRBJ2-5	CASSLDPGGETQYF
TRBV29-1	TRBJ2-1	CSVEYATSGRNEQFF
TRBV18	TRBJ1-6	CASSPDWKAPLHF
TRBV19	TRBJ1-1	CASREVGPANTEAFF
TRBV25-1	TRBJ2-1	CASIGEWGQGPNEQFF
TRBV13	TRBJ2-7	CASGRAGGRLEQYF
TRBV2	TRBJ2-3	CASLGQGNTDTQYF
TRBV12-2	TRBJ2-7	CASTGQGDHGHEQYF
TRBV29-1	TRBJ2-3	CSVRGLAGSTDTQYF
TRBV7-9	TRBJ2-7	CASSLRGVYEQYF
TRBV5-1	TRBJ2-5	CASSLYTTFETQYF
TRBV5-1	TRBJ2-6	CASSLVGNSGANVLTF
TRBV4-2	TRBJ2-7	CASSQEGLAAARSSYEQYF
TRBV7-6	TRBJ2-5	CASSLVYQETQYF
TRBV7-2	TRBJ1-2	CASSSGQGSGYTF
TRBV11-3	TRBJ2-2	CASSQGQANTGELFF
TRBV6-5	TRBJ1-3	CASRLQGRGNTIYF
TRBV29-1	TRBJ2-5	CSVEDLGSQETQYF
TRBV6-1	TRBJ2-5	CASSELRGTVSQETQYF
TRBV11-3	TRBJ1-1	CASSLRGRNMNTEAFF
TRBV6-5	TRBJ2-5	CASSFPDRREETQYF
TRBV27	TRBJ1-6	CASSSGQGSSPLHF
TRBV7-7	TRBJ1-2	CASSPSEETPLYGYTF
TRBV14	TRBJ1-3	CASSQLFTTGNTIYF
TRBV7-9	TRBJ2-5	CASSATRIKKTQYF
TRBV5-1	TRBJ1-3	CASSLAFSGNTIYF
TRBV4-3	TRBJ2-1	CGSSQDSQLDRHNEQFF
TRBV6-4	TRBJ2-1	CASRTAAGGGNEQFF
TRBV28	TRBJ2-5	CAIREQETQYF
TRBV18	TRBJ2-7	CASSLRGNEQYF
TRBV28	TRBJ2-7	CASRRRSGIPYEQYF
TRBV6-5	TRBJ1-1	CASRQGFGTEAFF
TRBV28	TRBJ2-3	CASSLMGGGRAADTQYF
TRBV27	TRBJ2-1	CASSLGRFNEQFF
TRBV19	TRBJ2-1	CASSIVLAGGGEQFF
TRBV30	TRBJ2-7	CAWSVLGVEQYF
TRBV5-1	TRBJ2-2	CASGPGALTGELFF
TRBV2	TRBJ1-2	CASRKGQGDGYTF